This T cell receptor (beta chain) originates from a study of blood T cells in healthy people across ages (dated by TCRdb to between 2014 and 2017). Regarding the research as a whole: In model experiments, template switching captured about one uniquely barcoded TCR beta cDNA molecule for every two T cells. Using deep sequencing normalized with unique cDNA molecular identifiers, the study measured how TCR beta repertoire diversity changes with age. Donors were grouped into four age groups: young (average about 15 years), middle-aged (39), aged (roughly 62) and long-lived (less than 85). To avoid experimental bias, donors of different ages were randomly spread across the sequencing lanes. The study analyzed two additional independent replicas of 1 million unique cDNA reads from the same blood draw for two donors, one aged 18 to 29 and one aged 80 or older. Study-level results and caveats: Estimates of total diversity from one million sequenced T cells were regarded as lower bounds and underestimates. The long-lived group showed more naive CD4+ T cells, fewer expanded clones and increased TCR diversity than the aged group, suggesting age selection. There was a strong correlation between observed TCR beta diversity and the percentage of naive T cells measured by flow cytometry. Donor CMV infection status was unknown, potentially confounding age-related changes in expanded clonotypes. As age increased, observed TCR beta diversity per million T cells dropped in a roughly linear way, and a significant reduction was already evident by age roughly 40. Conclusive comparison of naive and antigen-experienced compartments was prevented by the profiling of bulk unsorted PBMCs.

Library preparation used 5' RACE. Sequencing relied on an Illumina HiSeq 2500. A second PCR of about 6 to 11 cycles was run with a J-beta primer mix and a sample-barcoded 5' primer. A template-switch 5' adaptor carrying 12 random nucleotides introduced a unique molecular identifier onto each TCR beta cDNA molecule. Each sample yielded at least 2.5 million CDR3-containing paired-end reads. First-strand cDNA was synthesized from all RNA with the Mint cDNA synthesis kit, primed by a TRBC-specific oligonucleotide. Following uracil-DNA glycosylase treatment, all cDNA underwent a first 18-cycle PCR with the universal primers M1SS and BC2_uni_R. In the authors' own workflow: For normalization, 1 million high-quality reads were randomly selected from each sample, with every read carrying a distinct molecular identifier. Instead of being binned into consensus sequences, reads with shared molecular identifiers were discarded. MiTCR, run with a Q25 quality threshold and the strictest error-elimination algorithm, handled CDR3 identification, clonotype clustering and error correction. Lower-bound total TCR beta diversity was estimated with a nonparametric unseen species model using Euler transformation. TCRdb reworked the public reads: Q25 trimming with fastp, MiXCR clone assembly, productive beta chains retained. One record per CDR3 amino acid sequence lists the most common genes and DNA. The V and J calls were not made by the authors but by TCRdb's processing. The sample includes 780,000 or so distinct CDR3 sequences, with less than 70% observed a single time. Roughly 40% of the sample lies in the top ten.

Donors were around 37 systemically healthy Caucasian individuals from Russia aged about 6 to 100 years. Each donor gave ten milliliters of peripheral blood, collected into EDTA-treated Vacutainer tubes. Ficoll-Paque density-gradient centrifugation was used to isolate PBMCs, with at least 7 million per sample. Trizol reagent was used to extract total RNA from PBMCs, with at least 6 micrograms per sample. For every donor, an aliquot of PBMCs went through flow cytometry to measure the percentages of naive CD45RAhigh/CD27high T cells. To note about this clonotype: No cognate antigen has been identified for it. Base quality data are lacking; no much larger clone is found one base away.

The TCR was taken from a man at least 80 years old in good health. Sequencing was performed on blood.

CDR3 reads: CASSQDEIGGFKNIQYF. The nucleotide sequence reads TGCGCCAGCAGCCAAGATGAAATAGGGGGTTTCAAAAACATTCAGTACTTC. The chain is made from TRBV4-1 and TRBJ2-4, with TRBD1 tentatively as D gene (6 bases match). V gives up 0 bases and J gives up 3 bases, and the segment between their germline ends measures 15 bases. Its CDR3 holds 17 amino acids, cysteine through phenylalanine. The read is trimmed to its CDR3 DNA, 51 bases read in frame from base 1. CDR1 and CDR2, looked up from the germline V gene, are MGHRA and YSYEKL.